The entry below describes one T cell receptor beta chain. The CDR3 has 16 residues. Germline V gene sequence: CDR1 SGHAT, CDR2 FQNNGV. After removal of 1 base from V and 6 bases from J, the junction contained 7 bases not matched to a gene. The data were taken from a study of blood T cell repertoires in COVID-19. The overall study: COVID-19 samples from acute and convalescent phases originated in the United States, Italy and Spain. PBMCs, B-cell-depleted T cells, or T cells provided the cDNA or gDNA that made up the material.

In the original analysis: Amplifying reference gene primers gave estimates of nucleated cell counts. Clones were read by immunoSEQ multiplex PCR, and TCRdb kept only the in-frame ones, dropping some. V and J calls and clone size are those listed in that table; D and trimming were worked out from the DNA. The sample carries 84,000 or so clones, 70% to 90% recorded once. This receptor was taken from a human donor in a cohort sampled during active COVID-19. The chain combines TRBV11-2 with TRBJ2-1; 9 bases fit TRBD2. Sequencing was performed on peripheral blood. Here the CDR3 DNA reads TGTGCCAGCAGCTTAGGGGGTAGCGGGGGAGGCAATGAGCAGTTCTTC. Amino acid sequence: CASSLGGSGGGNEQFF.